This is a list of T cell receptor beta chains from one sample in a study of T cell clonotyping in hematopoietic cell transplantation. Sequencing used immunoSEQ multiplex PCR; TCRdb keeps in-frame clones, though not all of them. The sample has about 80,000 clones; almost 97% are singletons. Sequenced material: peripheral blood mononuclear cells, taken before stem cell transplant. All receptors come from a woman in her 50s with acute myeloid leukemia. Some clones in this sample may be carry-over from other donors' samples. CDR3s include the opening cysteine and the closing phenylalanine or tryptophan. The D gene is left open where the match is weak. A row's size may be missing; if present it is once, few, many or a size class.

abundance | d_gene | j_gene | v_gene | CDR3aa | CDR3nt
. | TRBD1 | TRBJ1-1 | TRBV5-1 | CASSLDRGVNTEAFF | TGCGCCAGCAGCTTGGACAGGGGTGTGAACACTGAAGCTTTCTTT
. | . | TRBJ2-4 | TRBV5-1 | CASSVTGTKNIQYF | TGCGCCAGCAGCGTTACAGGGACCAAAAACATTCAGTACTTC
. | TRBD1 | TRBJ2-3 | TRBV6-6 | CASRRQGSEDTQYF | TGTGCCAGCAGACGACAGGGATCGGAAGATACGCAGTATTTT
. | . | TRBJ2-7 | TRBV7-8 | CASSLITGHEQYF | TGTGCCAGCAGCTTAATAACAGGGCACGAGCAGTACTTC
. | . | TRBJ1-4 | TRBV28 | CASSFPGTREKLFF | TGTGCCAGCAGTTTTCCGGGTACGCGTGAAAAACTGTTTTTT
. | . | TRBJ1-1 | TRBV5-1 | CASRPEKGVLNTEAFF | TGCGCCAGCAGGCCCGAGAAGGGAGTGTTGAACACTGAAGCTTTCTTT
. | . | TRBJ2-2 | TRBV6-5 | CASSKGRVGTGELFF | TGTGCCAGCAGCAAAGGCAGGGTAGGCACCGGGGAGCTGTTTTTT
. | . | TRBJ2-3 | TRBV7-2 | CASSLNGVRMAADTQYF | TGTGCCAGCAGCTTAAATGGGGTGAGGATGGCTGCAGATACGCAGTATTTT
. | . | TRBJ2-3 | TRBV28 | CASSWATDTQYF | TGTGCCAGCAGTTGGGCCACAGATACGCAGTATTTT
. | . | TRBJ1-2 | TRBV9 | CASSVWEGTNYGYTF | TGTGCCAGCAGCGTCTGGGAGGGGACTAACTATGGCTACACCTTC
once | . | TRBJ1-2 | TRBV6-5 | CASGGGQRGYTF | TGTGCCAGCGGGGGGGGGCAACGCGGCTACACCTTC
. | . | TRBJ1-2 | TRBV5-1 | CASSYGARRGYTF | TGCGCCAGCAGCTACGGGGCCCGGCGGGGCTACACCTTC
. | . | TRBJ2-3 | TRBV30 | CAWSDPRDTQYF | TGTGCCTGGAGTGACCCCCGTGATACGCAGTATTTT
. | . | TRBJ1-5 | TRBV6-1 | CASSEGQTGQPQHF | TGTGCCAGCAGTGAGGGGCAGACCGGTCAGCCCCAGCATTTT
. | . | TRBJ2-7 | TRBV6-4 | CASSDSSYEQYF | TGTGCCAGCAGTGACTCTAGCTACGAGCAGTACTTC
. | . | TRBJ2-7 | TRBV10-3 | CAISESREYEQYF | TGTGCCATCAGTGAGTCCCGAGAGTACGAGCAGTACTTC
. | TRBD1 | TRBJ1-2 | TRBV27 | CASSLFGTDYYGYTF | TGTGCCAGCAGTTTATTTGGGACAGACTACTATGGCTACACCTTC
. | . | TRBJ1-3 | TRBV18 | CASSPPKTQLTGNTIYF | TGTGCCAGCTCACCGCCTAAGACACAGTTAACTGGAAACACCATATATTTT
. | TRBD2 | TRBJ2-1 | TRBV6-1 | CASSELAGDYNEQFF | TGTGCCAGCAGTGAACTAGCGGGAGACTACAATGAGCAGTTCTTC
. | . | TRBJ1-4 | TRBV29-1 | CSVDGGAANEKLFF | TGCAGCGTTGACGGGGGTGCGGCTAATGAAAAACTGTTTTTT
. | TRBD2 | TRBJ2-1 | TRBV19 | CASSTLAARDYNEQFF | TGTGCCAGTAGTACCCTAGCGGCAAGGGACTACAATGAGCAGTTCTTC
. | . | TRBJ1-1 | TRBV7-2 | CASSLVNTEAFF | TGTGCCAGCAGCTTAGTGAACACTGAAGCTTTCTTT
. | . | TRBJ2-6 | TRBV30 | CAWSVQALRLGANVLTF | TGTGCCTGGAGTGTACAGGCTTTGCGATTAGGGGCCAACGTCCTGACTTTC
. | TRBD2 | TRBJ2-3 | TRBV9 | CASSLYFTSGDTDTQYF | TGTGCCAGCAGCTTGTACTTCACTAGCGGCGACACAGATACGCAGTATTTT
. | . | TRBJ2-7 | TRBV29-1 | CSVQGPTPYEQYF | TGCAGCGTCCAAGGACCGACCCCCTACGAGCAGTACTTC
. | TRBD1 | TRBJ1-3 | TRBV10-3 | CAISEQGGSGNTIYF | TGTGCCATCAGTGAACAGGGGGGCTCTGGAAACACCATATATTTT
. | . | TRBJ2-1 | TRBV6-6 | CASSWTRVNEQFF | TGTGCCAGCAGCTGGACCAGGGTCAATGAGCAGTTCTTC
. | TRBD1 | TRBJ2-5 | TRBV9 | CASSGSGTGKETQYF | TGTGCCAGCAGCGGCTCCGGGACAGGGAAAGAGACCCAGTACTTC
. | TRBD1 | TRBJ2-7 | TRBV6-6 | CASFGTASYEQYF | TGTGCCAGCTTCGGGACAGCTTCCTACGAGCAGTACTTC
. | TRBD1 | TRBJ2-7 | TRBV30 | CAWRKTGEGYEQYF | TGTGCCTGGAGGAAGACAGGGGAAGGCTACGAGCAGTACTTC
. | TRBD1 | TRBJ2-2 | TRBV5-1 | CASSLGDRVTGELFF | TGCGCCAGCAGCTTGGGAGACAGGGTCACCGGGGAGCTGTTTTTT
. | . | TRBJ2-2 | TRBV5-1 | CASRVGGANTGELFF | TGCGCCAGCAGGGTCGGCGGGGCGAACACCGGGGAGCTGTTTTTT
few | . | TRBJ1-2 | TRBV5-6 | CASTLRESLRGYTF | TGTGCCAGCACCTTGCGGGAATCACTCCGTGGCTACACCTTC
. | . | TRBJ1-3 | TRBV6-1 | CASSESWGAGNTIYF | TGTGCCAGCAGTGAGTCATGGGGGGCTGGAAACACCATATATTTT
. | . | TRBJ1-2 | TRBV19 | CASSIVGFGYTF | TGTGCCAGTAGTATAGTGGGGTTTGGCTACACCTTC
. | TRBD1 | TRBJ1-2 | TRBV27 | CASSLNRGSGYTF | TGTGCCAGCAGTTTAAACAGGGGAAGCGGCTACACCTTC
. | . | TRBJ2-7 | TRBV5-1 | CASSLDNYEQYF | TGCGCCAGCAGCCTAGACAACTACGAGCAGTACTTC
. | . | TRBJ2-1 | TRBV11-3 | CASSLYSGNEQFF | TGTGCCAGCAGCTTATATTCGGGCAATGAGCAGTTCTTC
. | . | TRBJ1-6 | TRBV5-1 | CASSLEGRGYNSPLHF | TGCGCCAGCAGCTTGGAGGGCAGGGGCTATAATTCACCCCTCCACTTT
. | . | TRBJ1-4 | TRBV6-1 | CASRREVEKLFF | TGTGCCAGCCGCCGGGAGGTGGAAAAACTGTTTTTT